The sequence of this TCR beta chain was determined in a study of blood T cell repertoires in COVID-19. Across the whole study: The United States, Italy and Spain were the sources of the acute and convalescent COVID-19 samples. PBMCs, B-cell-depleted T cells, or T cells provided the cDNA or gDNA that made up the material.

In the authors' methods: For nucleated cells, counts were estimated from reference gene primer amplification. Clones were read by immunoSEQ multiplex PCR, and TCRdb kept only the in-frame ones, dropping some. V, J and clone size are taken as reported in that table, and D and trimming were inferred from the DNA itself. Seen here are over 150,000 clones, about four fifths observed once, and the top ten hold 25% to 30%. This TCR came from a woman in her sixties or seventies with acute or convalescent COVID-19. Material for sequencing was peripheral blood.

The CDR3 protein is CASSPQGLYGYTF. The CDR3 region has the DNA TGTGCCAGCAGCCCGCAGGGACTCTATGGCTACACCTTC. This chain uses TRBV14 with TRBJ1-2, with D possibly TRBD1 on 5 matching bases. The germline gives CDR1 SGHDN, CDR2 FVKESK. Trimming left V 4 bases short and J 4 bases short, with 10 bases between. The CDR3 extends over 13 amino acids.